Sequencing of this TCR beta chain was carried out in a study of T cell repertoires in cytomegalovirus infection. Note on this clonotype: The antigen is unknown.

The study's findings and limits: The response measured ex vivo was dominated by TCR beta clonotypes (HLA-C-restricted and CMV-specific).

V lost 5 bases, J lost 12 bases, and 17 bases stayed unmatched. The CDR3 consists of 17 residues. Germline values: CDR1 LNHDA, CDR2 SQIVND (reference sequence). TCRdb reanalysed the reads using MiXCR and keeps one entry per CDR3 protein. This table holds fewer than 550,000 distinct CDR3 sequences, about 26% found once. This receptor was taken from a human donor in good health (CMV status not recorded). Some clones in this sample may be carry-over from other donors' samples. The gene calls are TRBV19 and TRBJ2-1, with 12 bases aligning to TRBD2. Material for sequencing was PBMCs. The CDR3 coding sequence is TGTGCCAGTAGTGACTCTAGCGGGAGGGCATTCCTCTTGAGGCAGTTCTTC. It specifies CASSDSSGRAFLLRQFF.